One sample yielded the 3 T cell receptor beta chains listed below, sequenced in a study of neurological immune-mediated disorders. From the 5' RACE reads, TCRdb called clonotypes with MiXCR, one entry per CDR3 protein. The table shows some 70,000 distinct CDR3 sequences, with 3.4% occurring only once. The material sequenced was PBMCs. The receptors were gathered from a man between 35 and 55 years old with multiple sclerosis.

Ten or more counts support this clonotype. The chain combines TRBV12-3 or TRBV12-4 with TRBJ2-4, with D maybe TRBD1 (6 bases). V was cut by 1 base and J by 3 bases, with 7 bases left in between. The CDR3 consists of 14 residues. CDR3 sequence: CASSLDRVKNIQYF. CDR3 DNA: TGTGCCAGCAGTTTAGACAGGGTCAAAAACATTCAGTACTTC.

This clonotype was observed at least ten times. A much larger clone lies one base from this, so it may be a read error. CDR3: CASTEGMGKIQYF. Written as DNA, the CDR3 is TGTGCCAGCACTGAGGGAATGGGAAAAATTCAGTACTTC. This chain connects TRBV25-1 to TRBJ2-4; the D gene is possibly TRBD2 (5 bases). The V end was cut by 7 bases, the J end by 10 bases, with 17 bases between. This CDR3 contains 13 residues. From germline, CDR1 is MGHDK and CDR2 SYGVNS.

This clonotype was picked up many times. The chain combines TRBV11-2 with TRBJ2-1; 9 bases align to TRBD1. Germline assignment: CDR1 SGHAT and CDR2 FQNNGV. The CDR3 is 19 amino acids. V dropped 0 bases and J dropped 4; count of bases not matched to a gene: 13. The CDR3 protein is CASSLDAQQQGQGYNEQFF. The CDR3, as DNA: TGTGCCAGCAGCTTAGACGCCCAGCAGCAGGGACAGGGATACAATGAGCAGTTCTTC.